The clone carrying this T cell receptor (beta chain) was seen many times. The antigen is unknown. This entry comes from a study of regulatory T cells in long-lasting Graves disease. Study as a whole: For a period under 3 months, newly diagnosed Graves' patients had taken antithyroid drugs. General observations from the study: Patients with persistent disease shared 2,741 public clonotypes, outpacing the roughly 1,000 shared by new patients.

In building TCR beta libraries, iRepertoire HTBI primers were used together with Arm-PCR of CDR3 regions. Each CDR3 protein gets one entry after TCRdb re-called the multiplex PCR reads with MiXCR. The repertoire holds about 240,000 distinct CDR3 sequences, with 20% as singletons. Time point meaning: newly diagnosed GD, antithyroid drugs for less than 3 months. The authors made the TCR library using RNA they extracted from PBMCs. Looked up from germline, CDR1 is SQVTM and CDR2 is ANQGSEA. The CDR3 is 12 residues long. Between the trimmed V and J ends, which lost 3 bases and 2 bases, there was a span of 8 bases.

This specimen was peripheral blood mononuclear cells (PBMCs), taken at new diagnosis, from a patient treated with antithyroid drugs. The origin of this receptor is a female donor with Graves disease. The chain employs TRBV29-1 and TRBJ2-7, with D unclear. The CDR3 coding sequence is TGCAGCGTTGATGCCGGAACCTACGAGCAGTACTTC. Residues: CSVDAGTYEQYF.